Given below is one TCR beta chain in context. Its antigen is not yet known. There are no base qualities to consult, and no much larger clone falls within one base. This entry comes from a study of blood T cell repertoires in COVID-19 (dated by TCRdb to the early 2020s). Notes on the research overall: The collaborator samples originated in the United States, Italy and Spain and spanned the acute and convalescent phases of COVID-19. Deeply sampled blood TCRbeta repertoires from subjects exposed to, actively infected with, or recovered from COVID-19 were included in the dataset. Samples came from the ongoing ImmuneRACE study (first 160 participants) plus 1,254 subjects from 6 global collaborators. The repertoires were released in a freely available public database intended as a resource for research on the immune response to SARS-CoV-2. The material from the prospective study consisted of cDNA or gDNA derived from T cells, B-cell-depleted T cells, or PBMCs. Where HLA class I and class II types were available, the types were taken from metadata supplied by the sample provider, not from assay-based typing. Sample metadata almost always included a de-identified subject ID, COVID-19 status, age in years and sex.

Participants in the prospective study were aged about 18 to 95 years, lived in about two dozen United States geographic areas, and enrolled through a virtual design. In the prospective study, participants were assigned to cohorts based on the clinical history participants reported in a screening survey and a study questionnaire. Recovered participants in ImmuneRACE Cohort 3 were defined by two consecutive negative NP/OP PCR tests, clearance by a healthcare professional, or resolution of symptoms. Mobile phlebotomists in the prospective study collected whole blood, serum and a nasopharyngeal or oropharyngeal swab from every participant. Prospective study participants could optionally give additional blood draws and questionnaires over an approximately two-month period. Blood samples from the prospective study were shipped frozen or at room temperature prior to DNA extraction. The CDR3 covers 14 residues, taking in both the cysteine and the phenylalanine. The CDR3 DNA has 42 bases and is translated from base 1. The CDR1 and CDR2 encoded by the germline V gene (reference sequence) are GTSNPN and SVGIG. Trimming takes 3 bases off V and 3 bases off J; junction bases not matched to a gene: 3.

TCRbeta CDR3 regions were amplified from genomic DNA using the immunoSEQ Assay, a bias-controlled multiplex PCR. In the original analysis: Within the assay, amplification of reference gene primers was used to estimate how many nucleated cells each sample contained. To quantify the absolute abundance of each unique TCRbeta CDR3 rearrangement, sequence reads were collapsed and filtered. For each sample, productive Simpson clonality was calculated as the square root of Simpson's diversity index over productive rearrangements. Not all clones reach the TCRdb copy of this immuneACCESS table, which keeps in-frame sequences only. Checked studies attribute under half of the gap to unresolved V genes and leave the rest unexplained. From that table come the V and J calls and clone size; the DNA was used to work out D and trimming. A total of around 300,000 clones appear in this sample, over 70% of them only once. The biggest ten clones account for under 6% of the sample.

Findings and caveats that apply to the study as a whole: The amount of clinical and demographic metadata varied by source and participant and was provided uncurated.

The clonotype comes from a man aged 25-40 years who had recovered from COVID-19. The sequencing input was PBMCs or T cells enriched from blood (not recorded which). The rearranged chain carries TRBV30 and TRBJ1-5; 9 of the junction bases match TRBD1. The CDR3 amino acid sequence is: CAWSTGGPNQPQHF. The bases are TGTGCCTGGAGCACAGGGGGCCCCAATCAGCCCCAGCATTTT.